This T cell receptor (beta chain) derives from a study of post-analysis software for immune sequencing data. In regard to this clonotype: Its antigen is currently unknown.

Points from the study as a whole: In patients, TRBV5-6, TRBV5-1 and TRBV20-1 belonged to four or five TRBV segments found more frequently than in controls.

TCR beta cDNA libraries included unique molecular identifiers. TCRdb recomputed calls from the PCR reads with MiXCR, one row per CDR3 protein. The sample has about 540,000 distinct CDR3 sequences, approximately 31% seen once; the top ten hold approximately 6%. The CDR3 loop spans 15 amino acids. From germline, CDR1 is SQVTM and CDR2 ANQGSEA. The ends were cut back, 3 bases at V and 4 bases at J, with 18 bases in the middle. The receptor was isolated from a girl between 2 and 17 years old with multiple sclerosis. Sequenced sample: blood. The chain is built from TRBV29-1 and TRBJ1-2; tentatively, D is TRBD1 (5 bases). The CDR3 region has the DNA TGCAGCGTTGAGCTGACAGAATCTGCCGGCTATGGCTACACCTTC. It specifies CSVELTESAGYGYTF. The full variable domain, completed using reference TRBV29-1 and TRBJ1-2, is SAVISQKPSRDICQRGTSLTIQCQVDSQVTMMFWYRQQPGQSLTLIATANQGSEATYESGFVIDKFPISRPNLTFSTLTVSNMSPEDSSIYLCSVELTESAGYGYTFGSGTRLTVV.